The 19 T cell receptor beta chains below all came from one sample that was sequenced in a study of graft-versus-host responses after intestinal transplantation. Some clones are missing from TCRdb's copy, which holds only in-frame ones; the method was immunoSEQ multiplex PCR. The data hold about 97,000 clones, with over 75% observed a single time. The sequences come from PBMCs, collected 453 days after intestinal transplant. These receptor sequences come from a human patient who received an intestinal transplant, so some T cells may come from the graft donor.

The chain is built from TRBV4-2 and TRBJ2-7; possible D gene TRBD2, 7 bases. Germline-derived CDR1 and CDR2 are LGHNA and YNFKEQ. Trimming shortened V by 4 bases and J by 2 bases, and 18 bases separated the two germline ends. This CDR3 comprises 16 residues. This CDR3 reads CASSLKGEGRPYEQYF. The CDR3 DNA follows: TGTGCCAGCAGCCTTAAGGGGGAGGGCCGACCCTACGAGCAGTACTTC.

The CDR3 spells CASSQGGVGGAYGYTF. The CDR3 nucleotides read TGTGCCAGCAGCCAAGGAGGGGTAGGGGGCGCTTATGGCTACACCTTC. The chain carries TRBV14 and TRBJ1-2; 7 bases fit TRBD1. Germline loops: CDR1 SGHDN, CDR2 FVKESK. The V segment lost 1 base and the J segment 5 bases; nucleotides outside the gene matches: 10. The CDR3 covers 16 residues.

V usage is TRBV7-3 and J usage is TRBJ1-6; TRBD1 agrees at 7 bases. CDR3 size: 15 residues. Germline CDR1 SGHTA, CDR2 FQGTGA. J lost 8 bases, V lost 5 bases, and 9 bases had no gene match. The CDR3 region has the DNA TGTGCCAGCAGCCCCGCCGGCAGGGGGGATTCACCCCTCCACTTT. Translation: CASSPAGRGDSPLHF. Based on the CDR3 plus reference TRBV7-3 and TRBJ1-6, the full variable domain is GAGVSQTPSNKVTEKGKYVELRCDPISGHTALYWYRQSLGQGPEFLIYFQGTGAADDSGLPNDRFFAVRPEGSVSTLKIQRTERGDSAVYLCASSPAGRGDSPLHFGNGTRLTVT.

V is TRBV4-1 and J is TRBJ1-3, with a tentative D call TRBD1 (6 bases). The CDR3 extends over 16 amino acids. Germline V gives CDR1 MGHRA, CDR2 YSYEKL. V gave up 0 bases and J gave up 0 bases, with 9 bases separating them. CDR3 DNA: TGCGCCAGCAGCCAAGAAGGGGGAGGCTCTGGAAACACCATATATTTT. Translating gives CASSQEGGGSGNTIYF.

The chain combines TRBV5-4 with TRBJ2-7, with D perhaps TRBD1 (6 bases). The CDR3 is 15 residues long. V lost 0 bases and J 3 bases, leaving 13 bases between the germline ends. Germline CDR1 and CDR2: SGHNT and YYREEE (reference sequence). Here the CDR3 reads CASSLGRGQYYEQYF. For the CDR3, the DNA is TGTGCCAGCAGCTTGGGCAGGGGCCAATACTACGAGCAGTACTTC.

J is TRBJ2-7 and V is TRBV11-2; a weak D match, TRBD1 (5 bases). The length of the CDR3 is 14 residues. Germline loops: CDR1 SGHAT, CDR2 FQNNGV. V lost 5 bases, J lost 1 base, and 12 bases lay in between. The CDR3 region has the DNA TGTGCCAGCAGCACTCGGGCAGGGTCCTACGAGCAGTACTTC. Translating it yields CASSTRAGSYEQYF.

The V call is TRBV14, the J call TRBJ1-6; D is undetermined. V gave up 4 bases and J gave up 10 bases, with 11 bases separating them. This CDR3 is 13 amino acids long. Germline CDR1 is SGHDN and CDR2 is FVKESK. The CDR3 spells CASSRRSGSPLHF. In DNA form, the CDR3 reads TGTGCCAGCAGCCGGAGGTCGGGGTCACCCCTCCACTTT. The complete variable domain, with remaining parts taken from reference TRBV14 and TRBJ1-6, reads EAGVTQFPSHSVIEKGQTVTLRCDPISGHDNLYWYRRVMGKEIKFLLHFVKESKQDESGMPNNRFLAERTGGTYSTLKVQPAELEDSGVYFCASSRRSGSPLHFGNGTRLTVT.

This chain uses TRBV11-2 with TRBJ2-2, with 10 bases that match TRBD1. Germline CDR1 reads SGHAT; CDR2 reads FQNNGV. The CDR3 consists of 15 residues. Trimming removed 3 bases from V and 4 bases from J; junction bases left unmatched: 2. The CDR3 coding sequence is TGTGCCAGCAGCTTTTGGACAGGGGGCACCGGGGAGCTGTTTTTT. Its translation is CASSFWTGGTGELFF.

This clone was counted only a few times. The gene calls are TRBV6-5 and TRBJ2-7; 7 bases are shared with TRBD2. V lost 2 bases, J lost 3 bases, and 4 bases stayed unmatched. CDR1 is MNHEY and CDR2 is SVGAGI in the germline V gene. This CDR3 is built from 14 residues. Here the CDR3 DNA reads TGTGCCAGCAGTTACGGGGGGGTTGGCTACGAGCAGTACTTC. It translates to CASSYGGVGYEQYF.

The chain couples TRBV5-1 to TRBJ2-7, with D uncertain. The CDR3 covers 13 residues. Trimming left V 1 base short and J 7 bases short, with 12 bases between. The germline V gene has CDR1 SGHRS and CDR2 YFSETQ. Here the CDR3 DNA reads TGCGCCAGCAGCTTGTACAGTTCTTTGGAGCAGTACTTC. Translating gives CASSLYSSLEQYF.

The chain uses TRBV5-1 and TRBJ2-7, with D maybe TRBD1 (6 bases). CDR3 length: 15 residues. Germline CDR1 and CDR2: SGHRS and YFSETQ. The V end lost 5 bases, the J end lost 1 base, and 16 bases lay between the germline ends. CDR3 loop: CASRGWGRTSYEQYF. Written as DNA, the CDR3 is TGCGCCAGCAGGGGTTGGGGGCGAACGTCCTACGAGCAGTACTTC. Combining the CDR3 with reference TRBV5-1 and TRBJ2-7 gives the whole variable domain KAGVTQTPRYLIKTRGQQVTLSCSPISGHRSVSWYQQTPGQGLQFLFEYFSETQRNKGNFPGRFSGRQFSNSRSEMNVSTLELGDSALYLCASRGWGRTSYEQYFGPGTRLTVT.

The chain carries TRBV18 and TRBJ1-1, with unresolved D. Looked up from germline, CDR1 is KGHSH and CDR2 is LQKENI. The CDR3 covers 16 residues. Trimming took 1 base from V and 2 from J, leaving 14 bases between them. The CDR3 sequence: CASSPRVVAENTEAFF. The CDR3 bases are TGTGCCAGCTCACCACGGGTAGTAGCAGAAAACACTGAAGCTTTCTTT.

The chain combines TRBV5-7 with TRBJ2-7; no reliable D call. TRBV5-7 is an open reading frame, and its role is uncertain. The germline V and J ends were trimmed by 3 bases and 6 bases, with 7 bases remaining between them. The CDR3 covers 11 residues. CDR3: CASSSSLEQYF. In nucleotides, the CDR3 is TGTGCCAGCAGCTCCAGTCTCGAGCAGTACTTC.

A remark on this clone: A junction boundary mismatches the germline segment, possibly from a read error. The V call is TRBV7-7, the J call TRBJ2-5; 9 bases agree with TRBD2. CDR3 length equals 16 residues. Per germline, CDR1 SSHAT and CDR2 FNYEAQ (reference sequence). CDR3 amino acids: CASSSRGGTTLETQYF. CDR3 sequence (DNA): TGTGCTAGCAGTTCGCGGGGGGGAACCACCTTGGAGACCCAGTACTTC.

The rearrangement uses TRBV9 and TRBJ1-1; maybe TRBD1 (6 bases). Germline V gene data show CDR1 as SGDLS and CDR2 as YYNGEE. This CDR3 has 14 residues. V was cut by 3 bases and J by 6 bases, with 15 bases left in between. CDR3 DNA: TGTGCCAGCAGCGCAGGCGCGGACAGTCCTGAAGCTTTCTTT. This sequence encodes CASSAGADSPEAFF.

This chain uses TRBV6-1 with TRBJ2-1; 9 positions match TRBD2. CDR1 is MNHNS and CDR2 is SASEGT in the germline V gene. This CDR3 is built from 15 residues. The V gene end was trimmed by 2 bases and the J gene end by 5 bases; junction bases not matched to a gene: 4. The CDR3 reads CASSEPGLAHNEQFF. The CDR3 region has the DNA TGTGCCAGCAGTGAACCGGGACTAGCCCACAATGAGCAGTTCTTC.

The rearrangement links TRBV15 to TRBJ1-5, with D possibly matching TRBD1 (6 bases). V lost 0 bases to trimming and J lost 7 bases, with 16 bases between them. Germline V CDR1 and CDR2: LNHNV, YYDKDF (reference sequence). CDR3 length equals 16 residues. The CDR3: CATSRDRDKAGQPQHF. As DNA, the CDR3 is TGTGCCACCAGCAGAGACCGGGACAAGGCAGGGCAGCCCCAGCATTTT.

The chain employs TRBV9 and TRBJ1-2; D remains unclear. The CDR3 has 12 amino acids. V dropped 3 bases and J dropped 8 bases, with 11 bases sitting between them. CDR1 and CDR2 (germline): SGDLS, YYNGEE. The DNA of the CDR3 is TGTGCCAGCAGCGGAGGCACTCCGGGCTACACCTTC. It specifies CASSGGTPGYTF.

The chain carries TRBV18 and TRBJ1-4; D is unclear. The CDR3 spans 15 residues. Trimming took 4 bases from V and 8 from J, leaving 17 bases between them. Per the germline V gene, CDR1 is KGHSH and CDR2 is LQKENI. The CDR3, as DNA: TGTGCCAGCTCACGGAATAGGGAAGTAGGGGAAAAACTGTTTTTT. It encodes CASSRNREVGEKLFF.